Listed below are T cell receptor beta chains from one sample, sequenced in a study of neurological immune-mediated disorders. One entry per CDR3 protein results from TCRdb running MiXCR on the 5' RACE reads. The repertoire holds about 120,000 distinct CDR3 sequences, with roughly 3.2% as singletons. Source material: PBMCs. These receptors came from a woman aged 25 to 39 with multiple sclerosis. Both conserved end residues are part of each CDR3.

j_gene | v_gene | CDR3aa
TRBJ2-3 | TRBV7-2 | CASSLQSGAGDTQYF
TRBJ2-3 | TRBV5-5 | CASSQQSGDTQYF
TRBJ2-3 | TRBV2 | CASRVADTQYF
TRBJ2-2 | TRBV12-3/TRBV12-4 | CASSLARHRRNTGELFF
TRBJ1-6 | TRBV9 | CASSTRQNYNSPLHF
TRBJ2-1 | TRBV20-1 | CSARDPSRGPDEQFF
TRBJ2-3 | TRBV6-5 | CASSYWKSSTDTQYF
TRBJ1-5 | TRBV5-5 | CASSLGGRGQPQHF
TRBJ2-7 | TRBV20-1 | CSVEGPPSYEQYF
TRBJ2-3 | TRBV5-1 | CASSSGQGRRDTQYF
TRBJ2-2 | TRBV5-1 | CASSSRGTGELFF
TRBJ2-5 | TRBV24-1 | CATSDGQGGTETQYF
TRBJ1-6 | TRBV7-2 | CASSRLGGVNSPLHF
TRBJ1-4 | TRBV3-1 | CASSLDAWRNEKLFF
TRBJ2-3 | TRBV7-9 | CASSLAAIFATDTQYF
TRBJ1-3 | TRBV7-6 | CASSLALDSSGNTIYF
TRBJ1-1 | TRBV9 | CASSVARSGEAFF
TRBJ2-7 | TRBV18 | CASSLTGTANYEQYF
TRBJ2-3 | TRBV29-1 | CSVESPSGTDTQYF
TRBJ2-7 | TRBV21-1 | CASSGRVLAGISYEQYF
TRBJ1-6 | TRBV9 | CASSVEAGTPLHF
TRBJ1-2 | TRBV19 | CASSSRLSGYTF
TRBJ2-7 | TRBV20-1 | CSAKKDPSSYEQYF
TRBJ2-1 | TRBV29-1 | CSVESDSYNEQFF
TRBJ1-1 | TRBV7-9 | CASSLDITEAFF
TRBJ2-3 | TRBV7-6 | CASGDGPTDTQYF
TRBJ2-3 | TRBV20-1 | CSARDPPGGGTDTQYF
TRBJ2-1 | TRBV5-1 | CASRQENRNNEQFF
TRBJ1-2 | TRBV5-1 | CASSFGPLRDTGGDGYTF
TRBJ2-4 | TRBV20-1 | CSAGRGQGKNIQYF
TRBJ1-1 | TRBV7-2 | CASSPRGEAAFF
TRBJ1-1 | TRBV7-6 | CASRGGMNTEAFF
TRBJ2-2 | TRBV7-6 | CASSLGVQGTGELFF
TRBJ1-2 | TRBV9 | CAISVGGQANYGFTF
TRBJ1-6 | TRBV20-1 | CSARDRTFPLHF
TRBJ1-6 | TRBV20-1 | CSAPFPSNNSPLHF
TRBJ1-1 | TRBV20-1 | CSARDLSERSTEAFF
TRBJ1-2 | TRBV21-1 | CASSKGRINYGYTF
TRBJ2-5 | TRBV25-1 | CASSGLGVQETQYF
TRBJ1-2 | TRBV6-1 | CASILDRVNGYTF
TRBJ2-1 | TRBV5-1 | CASSLERAGLLSYNEQFF
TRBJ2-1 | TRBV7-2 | CASSPGLAGVDEQFF
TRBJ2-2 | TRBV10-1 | CASSVSQGATNTGELFF
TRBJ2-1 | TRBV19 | CASSIRGQTNEQFF
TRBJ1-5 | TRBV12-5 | CASGFTPQYGTESQPQHF
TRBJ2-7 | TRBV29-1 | CSVEEHWGQAYEQYF
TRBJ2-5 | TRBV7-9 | CASSLKSETQYF
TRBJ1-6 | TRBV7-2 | CASSSGGALHF
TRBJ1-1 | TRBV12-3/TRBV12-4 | CASHPAASTTEAFF
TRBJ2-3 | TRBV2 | CASRGINTDTQYF
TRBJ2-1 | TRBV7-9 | CASSWVPAGVDNEQFF
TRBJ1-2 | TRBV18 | CASSPRDRDLYGYTF
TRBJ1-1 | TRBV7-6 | CASSLDRASEAFF
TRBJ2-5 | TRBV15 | CATSRNSQETQYF
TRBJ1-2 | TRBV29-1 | CSVVRTGNYGYTF
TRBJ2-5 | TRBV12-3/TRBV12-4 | CASSFASYGTQYF
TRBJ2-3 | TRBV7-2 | CASSLAGVSDTQYF
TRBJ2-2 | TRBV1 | CTSSRGRDTGELFF
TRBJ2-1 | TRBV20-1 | CSASIPDNEQFF